This T cell receptor beta chain was captured by sequencing in a study of cytomegalovirus exposure and HLA in healthy donors (dated by TCRdb to 2016 to 2017). For context, the study as a whole: An earlier analysis of some 620 of the donors reported 250 to 300 Gb of sequence data and 100 million to 120 million unique TCR beta sequences obtained from roughly 180 million T cells. An early release covering roughly 640 HLA-typed donors comprised roughly 300 gigabases of sequencing data and tens of millions of unique TCR sequences. Of the roughly 420 genotyped donors, over 80% were placed in the genetic ancestry cluster associated with self-reported Caucasian donors. The study aimed to test whether cataloging public T cell receptors could reveal signatures of past pathogen exposure. The T cell repertoires of 666 subjects were profiled by immunosequencing and related to cytomegalovirus serostatus. Along with the roughly 700-subject first cohort, a separate validation cohort of over a hundred different subjects was used. To predict cytomegalovirus infection status, the study combined high-throughput TCR immunosequencing, statistical association of individual TCRs with disease status, and machine learning. To study patterns of TCR occurrence, a later analysis re-analyzed previously published TCR beta repertoires from 500 to 850 donors and added high-resolution HLA genotyping. Rather than drawing on any new phenotypic data, the later analysis identified candidate immune exposures from TCR beta sequences and the way those sequences occurred across donors. In an earlier analysis of about 590 of the donors, high-throughput TCR beta sequencing was used to judge whether each TCR beta V gene segment behaved as functional or pseudogenic. Donor age, sex, ethnicity and CMV serostatus were collected together with the repertoire data. A later genetic analysis used genome-wide SNP genotypes for about 65% of the roughly 670 donors, treating that subset as a discovery cohort. All discovery cohort repertoires had been generated using a single sequencing platform. Both class I and class II loci were covered by HLA typing, at four-digit resolution. The number of typed donors differed by locus: about 620-640 for A, B, C, DRB1 and DQB1; some 540 for DQA1; approximately 600 for DPA1; and roughly 490 for DPB1. Because of strong linkage in the cohort, 4 to 6 DR-DQ haplotypes were treated as single units for association and clustering. Across approximately 400 genotyped donors of the cohort, an average of about 250,000 unique TCR beta nucleotide sequences per donor were sequenced, and roughly a sixth of those sequences were non-productive. The paper's findings and limits, for the study overall: In both the original and validation cohorts, the classifier was reported to diagnose cytomegalovirus status with high specificity and sensitivity. A few of the identified cytomegalovirus-associated TCR beta chains were confirmed in vitro to be specific for cytomegalovirus antigens. A later analysis found that most CMV-associated TCR beta chains appeared HLA-restricted, with HLA associations seemingly driven largely by CMV exposure. V-gene and J-gene trimming of TCR beta chains was associated with a missense DCLRE1C variant in a later genetic analysis, and the association was replicated in an independent cohort. Some 15 rarely observed V segments, including chromosome 9 orphons, were excluded from the earlier analysis of several hundred of the donors because counts were too low. In a later analysis, the rate of TCR association differed among HLA loci, with DRB1 alleles having the most associated TCRs and HLA-C alleles having the fewest. A further reported finding was that TCR beta sequences accurately predicted the HLA-A and HLA-B alleles for most subjects in the first cohort. Most TCR sequences were seen in very few donors, while some public TCRs were found in many individuals. Some IMGT-functional V segments, including TRBV6-2 and TRBV6-3, could not be told apart with the 87-base-pair reads, so those segments were excluded. A later analysis associated about 17,000 TCR beta sequences with specific HLA alleles at a false discovery rate of 0.05. Compared with the roughly 710-donor mean, donors in an Asian-associated ancestry cluster had fewer N-insertions in productive TCRs, according to a later genetic analysis. Presence/absence analyses assumed roughly uniform sequencing depth across donors, an assumption that may not hold. Several of the top co-occurrence clusters appeared to be linked to parvovirus B19, influenza, CMV and Epstein-Barr virus, according to a later analysis. Only TCR beta chains were sequenced in this cohort, and the absence of alpha or paired-chain data limited detectable features. In an earlier analysis of fewer than 750 of the donors, most TCR beta V segments were observed in productive rearrangements about 87% or about 30% of the time, broadly matching IMGT annotations. CMV serostatus was the only immune exposure information available for the cohort. Because HLA typing was unavailable for some donors at each locus, only the typed subset was used in association tests. A cluster of highly shared sequence variants was judged likely to represent a technical artifact of the sequencing pipeline. A later analysis found that HLA-associated TCR beta chains were more clonally expanded and had lower generation probabilities than equally common non-associated chains. When HLA alleles, especially DR and DQ, strongly co-occurred, attributing TCR associations to individual alleles was difficult. It was suggested by the authors that the approach could potentially be generalized to other disease states and immunological phenotypes. A total of 164 TCR beta chains were listed by the study as associated with cytomegalovirus. Correlated functional status among segregating V segments might be attributable to linkage disequilibrium, but an unknown experimental factor could not be ruled out.

The receptor library was made with the immunoSEQ multiplex PCR assay. For the multiplex PCR, a mixture combining 60 forward primers for TCR Vbeta segments and 13 reverse primers for TCR Jbeta segments was used. A multiplex PCR assay on genomic DNA amplified the CDR3 region of rearranged TCR beta genes. The amplified TCR beta libraries were sequenced on the Illumina HiSeq System as 87-base-pair reads. In the paper's pipeline: A later analysis counted about 76 million unique TCR beta chains across the 670 or so repertoires, and 10 million to 11 million of these chains were shared by at least two donors. Raw reads were error-corrected and collapsed into unique sequences with a nearest-neighbor algorithm that merged closely related sequences to remove PCR and sequencing errors. V, D and J gene segments were assigned by aligning CDR3 sequences to IMGT reference sequences. Each retained sequence needed at least a six-nucleotide match to both a V gene segment and a J gene segment. Rearrangements were called productive when the CDR3 lacked stop codons and stayed in frame with V and J; all others were non-productive. CDR3 was defined according to IMGT convention as the region running from the second conserved V-encoded cysteine to the conserved J-encoded phenylalanine. Sequences without an unambiguous match to a single V gene segment were excluded from the earlier analysis of a few hundred of the donors. In an earlier analysis of around 590 of the donors, a V segment was called functional when productive rearrangements were above 56.7%, and segregating when the standard deviation between donors exceeded 5%. A statistical classification framework was built for diagnosing cytomegalovirus status from the catalog of TCR beta chain sequences. In a later analysis, TCR nucleotide sequences were compared against IMGT/GENE-DB human TR gene sequences so that V and J genes could be assigned. In a later analysis, CDR3 sequences and most-parsimonious VDJ recombination scenarios were assigned using the TCRdist pipeline. In a later analysis, each TCR beta chain was defined by its CDR3 amino acid sequence together with its V-gene family, and reads lacking a unique V-gene family were excluded. As a way to deal with suspected cross-contamination and a sequencing artifact, a later analysis dropped hundreds of nucleotide sequences that were highly shared and had low generation probability. In a later analysis, a clonal expansion index for each public chain was calculated from normalized within-repertoire ranks of inferred template counts. In a later analysis, generation probabilities were computed using a VDJ recombination model fitted to out-of-frame rearrangements, and the results were checked against IGoR. A later analysis scored TCR-TCR, TCR-HLA and TCR-CMV co-occurrence with hypergeometric tests, applying a repertoire-size bias correction to TCR pairs. To estimate false discovery rates, a later analysis permuted the HLA or CMV assignments 20 times. In a later analysis, co-occurring TCRs were grouped using DBSCAN, with TCRdist sequence similarity added in when clustering inside HLA-allele-positive subsets. Co-occurrence clustering excluded repertoires with fewer than 30,000 or more than 120,000 public chains, plus five with anomalous nucleotide sharing. Drawn from immuneACCESS, this table holds only the in-frame rearrangements with V and J called that TCRdb kept. Clones are partly lost; checked studies trace under half to an unresolved V gene and leave the rest unexplained. V and J calls and clone size are those listed in that table; D and trimming were worked out from the DNA. This sample gives roughly 100,000 clones in total; around 80% of them show up just once. The ten biggest clones cover 3% to 4% of the sample.

The V end gives up 6 bases and the J end 4 bases, leaving 3 bases in the junction not matched to a gene. Sequences MNHEY (CDR1) and SVGAGI (CDR2) are obtained from the germline V gene. The CDR3 starts with the cysteine, ends with the phenylalanine, and has 13 residues. The DNA shown is the 39-base CDR3, in frame from base 1. A note on this clone: The target of this receptor is not known. No base-level quality is on record; no much larger clone is a single base apart.

In total, approximately 690 healthy bone marrow donors made up the cohort. At the time of sampling, all cohort members were nominally healthy, though unrecorded immune exposures were likely present. The donor was CMV seropositive and was included in the group of 250 to 300 seropositive cohort members. A peripheral blood sample was provided by each donor, and peripheral blood mononuclear cells were used for TCR beta sequencing. The Qiagen DNeasy Blood Extraction Kit was used to extract genomic DNA from the blood cell samples. Sequences were obtained from PBMCs. This chain joins TRBV6-5 to TRBJ1-5; TRBD1 aligns with 7 central bases. The source is a male donor in good health and CMV-seropositive. The base sequence is TGTGCCAGCAGGCCGACAGGGAATCAGCCCCAGCATTTT. Translated, this is CASRPTGNQPQHF.